These 5 T cell receptor beta chains share one sample of origin, sequenced in a study of vaccination effects on CD4 cells after COVID-19. Only in-frame clones appear in the TCRdb table, and some are missing; sequencing was by immunoSEQ multiplex PCR. The sample yields approximately 30,000 clones, about two thirds seen once. The antigens of these receptors remain unknown. Sequencing followed a ViraFEST assay step that expanded antigen-specific CD4+ T cells with viral peptide pools. Following an approximately ten-day culture, CD4+ T cells were purified. All participants had two doses of either the BNT162b2 or mRNA-1273 vaccine. The sequences come from CD4+ T cells from PBMCs cultured with SARS-CoV-2 spike peptides, collected after COVID-19 vaccination. The receptor set was obtained from a human donor who received a COVID-19 vaccine.

The gene calls are TRBV6-5 and TRBJ2-5, with D possibly matching TRBD2 (6 bases). This CDR3 is 14 amino acids long. Germline loops: CDR1 MNHEY, CDR2 SVGAGI. Trimming cost V 7 bases and J 3 bases, with 15 bases left between them. CDR3 region: CASTPGTAEETQYF. In nucleotides, the CDR3 is TGTGCCAGCACTCCCGGGACTGCAGAAGAGACCCAGTACTTC.

The J gene is TRBJ1-4, the V gene TRBV27; D is ambiguous. V was trimmed by 0 bases and J by 4 bases, leaving 15 bases between them. The germline gives CDR1 MNHEY, CDR2 SMNVEV (reference sequence). The CDR3 runs 17 residues. CDR3 DNA: TGTGCCAGCAGTTTATCGAAGTATACAGAAAATAATGAAAAACTGTTTTTT. This codes for CASSLSKYTENNEKLFF.

The chain employs TRBV9 and TRBJ2-5, with 15 bases identical to TRBD2. Trimming took 4 bases from V and 5 from J; bases not matched to a gene: 9. The CDR3 is made up of 17 amino acids. The V gene's germline CDR1 is SGDLS and CDR2 YYNGEE. The CDR3 loop reads CASSPRTSGRAWETQYF. CDR3 DNA sequence: TGTGCCAGCAGCCCTCGGACTAGCGGGAGGGCCTGGGAGACCCAGTACTTC.

The rearrangement joins TRBV6-5 to TRBJ1-6, with D uncertain. The CDR3 runs 13 residues. V gave up 6 bases and J gave up 0 bases, with 3 bases separating them. The germline V gene has CDR1 MNHEY and CDR2 SVGAGI. Written as DNA, the CDR3 is TGTGCCAGCAGAAGCTCCTATAATTCACCCCTCCACTTT. Translated, it gives CASRSSYNSPLHF.

This chain uses TRBV15 with TRBJ2-5; D gene uncertain. Trimming removed 0 bases from V and 5 bases from J, with 4 bases in between. This CDR3 contains 12 residues. Germline CDR1 LNHNV, CDR2 YYDKDF (reference sequence). CDR3 residues: CATSRDAETQYF. CDR3 in DNA: TGTGCCACCAGCAGAGATGCGGAGACCCAGTACTTC.